The clone carrying this T cell receptor (beta chain) was seen a handful of times. As yet, its antigen is unknown. Treatment of the sample: roughly 11-day PBMC culture with coronavirus spike peptide pools or control peptides (ViraFEST assay). These CD4+ T cells came from an unexposed donor, sampled before the COVID-19 pandemic (2011-2018). CDR3 length: 13 residues. Trimming shortened V by 5 bases and J by 6 bases, and 11 bases separated the two germline ends. Germline V lookup: CDR1 SGHTA, CDR2 FQGNSA. The sample belongs to a study of vaccination and CD4 T cells after COVID-19. Whole-study results and caveats: Convalescent patients showed a median roughly 85% of reactive clones that were seen only post-vaccination.

Sequencing of the DNA from cultured CD4+ T cells was carried out with the Oncomine TCR Beta short-read assay. TCRdb re-derived calls from the PCR reads in MiXCR, one entry per CDR3 protein. The repertoire holds roughly 4,800 distinct CDR3 sequences, with roughly 60% as singletons. The rearrangement uses TRBV7-2 and TRBJ2-4, with D perhaps matching TRBD1 (6 bases). The receptor was derived from a human donor in good health. Sequenced: CD4+ T cells from blood, cultured in vitro. This CDR3 reads CASSEGQPNIQYF. The CDR3, as DNA: TGTGCCAGCAGCGAAGGACAGCCAAACATTCAGTACTTC.